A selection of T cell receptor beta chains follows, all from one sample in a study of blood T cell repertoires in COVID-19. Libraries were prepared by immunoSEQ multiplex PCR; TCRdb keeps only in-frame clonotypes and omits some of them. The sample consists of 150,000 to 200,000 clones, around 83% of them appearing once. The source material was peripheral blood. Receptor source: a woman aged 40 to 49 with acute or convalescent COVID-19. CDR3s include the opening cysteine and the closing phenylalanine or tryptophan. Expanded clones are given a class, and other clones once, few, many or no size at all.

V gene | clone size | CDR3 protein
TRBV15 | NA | CATGTSGNTQYF
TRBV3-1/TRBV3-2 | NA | CASSLSGGPEAFF
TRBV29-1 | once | CSVETGYGTEAFF
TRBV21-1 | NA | CATTLDRGGSYEQYF
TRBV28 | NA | CASRLGTGEAFF
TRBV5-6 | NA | CASRFPGDGYTF
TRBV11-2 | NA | CASHPRDRPGEQYF
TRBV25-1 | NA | CASSGQGTTEAFF
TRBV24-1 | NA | CATSDRTREDTQYF
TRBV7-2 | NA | CASSSRQGIYGYTF
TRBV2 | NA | CASMRQGDGYTF
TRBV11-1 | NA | CASSSDVPGEKLFF
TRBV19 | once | CASSISPVMNTEAFF
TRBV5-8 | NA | CASSDQGAPEAFF
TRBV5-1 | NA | CASSLLPRGAGGTDTQYF
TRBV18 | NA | CASSPREDGTEAFF